Shown below are 23 T cell receptor beta chains from a single sample sequenced in a study of cytomegalovirus exposure and HLA in healthy donors. PCR employed 60 Vbeta and 13 Jbeta primers. Measured with immunoSEQ multiplex PCR; TCRdb has only the in-frame clones, and not every one. Across 150,000 to 200,000 clones, the top ten clones capture under 2.5% of the sample. Sequencing used PBMCs. These receptors originate from a man younger than 45 in good health and CMV-seronegative.

The chain employs TRBV6-1 and TRBJ2-3; 8 bases are a match to TRBD2. The junction had 11 bases not matched to a gene; V was cut back by 0 bases and J by 6 bases. Germline V CDR1 and CDR2: MNHNS, SASEGT. The CDR3 extends over 17 amino acids. Here the CDR3 DNA reads TGTGCCAGCAGTGAAGCGTTCGCAGCCGGGAGGGAGGATACGCAGTATTTT. Protein product: CASSEAFAAGREDTQYF.

The genes are TRBV7-9 and TRBJ1-2; 7 nucleotides line up with TRBD1. The germline V gene encodes CDR1 SEHNR and CDR2 FQNEAQ (reference sequence). The CDR3 is 14 residues long. J gave up 6 bases and V 1 base, and 5 bases lay outside the gene matches. CDR3 sequence reads: CASSLGQGGHGYTF. CDR3 DNA sequence: TGTGCCAGCAGCTTAGGACAGGGTGGGCATGGCTACACCTTC.

J is TRBJ2-1 and V is TRBV9, with TRBD1 matching over 9 bases. V lost 4 bases, J lost 2 bases, and 7 bases stayed unmatched. The CDR3 runs to 16 residues. The germline CDR1 and CDR2 sequences are SGDLS and YYNGEE. CDR3 loop: CASSLGGQGTYNEQFF. CDR3 sequence (DNA): TGTGCCAGCAGCTTAGGGGGACAGGGAACCTACAATGAGCAGTTCTTC.

The rearrangement links TRBV5-1 to TRBJ2-7; 13 bases are a match to TRBD2. Germline V gene data show CDR1 as SGHRS and CDR2 as YFSETQ. J was trimmed by 7 bases and V by 2 bases; bases with no gene match: 15. CDR3 length: 18 residues. Here the CDR3 DNA reads TGCGCCAGCAGCTTTTCCGGGACTAGCGGGATTTTGGGCGGGGAGCAGTACTTC. Translated, it gives CASSFSGTSGILGGEQYF.

The chain joins TRBV30 to TRBJ2-5, with TRBD1 matching over 7 bases. V gave up 0 bases and J gave up 13 bases; unmatched junction bases: 8. The germline gives CDR1 GTSNPN, CDR2 SVGIG (reference sequence). The CDR3 has 12 residues. CDR3 DNA: TGTGCCTGGAGTGTGGGACAGACACTTATGTACTTC. It encodes CAWSVGQTLMYF.

V is TRBV11-2 and J is TRBJ2-3; 9 positions match TRBD2. After removal of 1 base from V and 2 bases from J, the junction contained 7 bases not matched to a gene. This CDR3 is 17 amino acids long. CDR1 and CDR2 from the germline V gene are SGHAT and FQNNGV. CDR3 sequence reads: CASSLGLAEDITDTQYF. The CDR3 nucleotides read TGTGCCAGCAGCTTAGGACTAGCGGAGGACATCACAGATACGCAGTATTTT.

V usage is TRBV15 and J usage is TRBJ2-3; TRBD2 matches 8 bases. This CDR3 comprises 17 residues. V lost 0 bases to trimming and J lost 0 bases; unmatched junction nucleotides: 5. Germline CDR1 and CDR2: LNHNV and YYDKDF (reference sequence). CDR3: CATSRERGGRSTDTQYF. The CDR3, as DNA: TGTGCCACCAGCAGAGAGAGGGGCGGGAGGAGCACAGATACGCAGTATTTT.

J is TRBJ1-2 and V is TRBV28; 11 nucleotides match TRBD1. The germline CDR1 and CDR2 sequences are MDHEN and SYDVKM. V was clipped by 3 bases and J by 4 bases; unmatched bases: 4. The CDR3 loop spans 15 amino acids. CDR3 nucleotides: TGTGCCAGCAGTTTGGGACAGGGGGTTACCTATGGCTACACCTTC. Translated, it gives CASSLGQGVTYGYTF.

The V and J genes are TRBV28 and TRBJ1-3; tentative D call: TRBD1 (6 bases). From germline, CDR1 is MDHEN and CDR2 SYDVKM. The CDR3 consists of 14 residues. V shed 5 bases and J shed 2 bases, with 10 bases lying between them. Here the CDR3 DNA reads TGTGCCAGCAGTGACAGGACGGCTGGAAACACCATATATTTT. Protein sequence: CASSDRTAGNTIYF.

V usage is TRBV12-5 and J usage is TRBJ2-3; 7 bases map to TRBD2. Germline CDR1 LGHNT, CDR2 FRNRAP. The CDR3 covers 16 residues. V trimming: 5 bases; J trimming: 0 bases; junction bases outside the gene matches: 8. The CDR3 DNA sequence: TGTGCTAGTGGTAAGGCCCTAGCGGCTAGCACAGATACGCAGTATTTT. This encodes CASGKALAASTDTQYF.

The chain combines TRBV27 with TRBJ2-6, with unresolved D. V was trimmed by 2 bases and J by 0 bases, leaving 5 bases between them. CDR3 length: 15 amino acids. Germline V gene lookup returns CDR1 MNHEY and CDR2 SMNVEV (reference sequence). The CDR3 here is CASSLLGSGANVLTF. The CDR3, as DNA: TGTGCCAGCAGTTTACTAGGCTCTGGGGCCAACGTCCTGACTTTC.

The chain employs TRBV14 and TRBJ2-2; no firm D call. Germline loops: CDR1 SGHDN, CDR2 FVKESK. This CDR3 is built from 14 residues. Trimming removed 4 bases from V and 4 bases from J, with 10 bases in between. The chain's CDR3 is CASSPIPGTGELFF. DNA of the CDR3: TGTGCCAGCAGCCCTATCCCGGGCACCGGGGAGCTGTTTTTT.

The rearrangement joins TRBV9 to TRBJ2-5; 7 bases align to TRBD1. The V gene end was trimmed by 0 bases and the J gene end by 2 bases; junction bases not matched to a gene: 4. CDR3 length: 15 residues. Germline values: CDR1 SGDLS, CDR2 YYNGEE. The CDR3 nucleotides are TGTGCCAGCAGCGTAGCCCCGGACAGGCAAGAGACCCAGTACTTC. Its translation: CASSVAPDRQETQYF.

The V call is TRBV29-1, the J call TRBJ2-1, with 10 bases aligning to TRBD2. The CDR3 consists of 13 residues. Trimming cost V 7 bases and J 3 bases; bases outside gene matches: 3. CDR1 is SQVTM and CDR2 is ANQGSEA in the germline V gene. The CDR3 region is CSARTSGYNEQFF. CDR3 nucleotides: TGCAGCGCAAGGACTAGCGGCTACAATGAGCAGTTCTTC.

V and J are TRBV4-3 and TRBJ2-2, with a tentative D call TRBD2 (6 bases). The CDR3 sequence is 16 residues long. The germline V and J ends were trimmed by 0 bases and 3 bases, with 11 bases remaining between them. Per germline, CDR1 LGHNA and CDR2 YSLEER. CDR3 bases: TGCGCCAGCAGCCAAGATACGGCGGGACACACCGGGGAGCTGTTTTTT. Its protein product is CASSQDTAGHTGELFF.

The genes are TRBV19 and TRBJ2-7; 8 nucleotides align to TRBD2. This CDR3 contains 16 residues. Per the germline V gene, CDR1 is LNHDA and CDR2 is SQIVND (reference sequence). The ends lost 5 bases at V and 0 bases at J; junction bases unmatched: 9. CDR3 sequence reads: CASSPGIAGSSYEQYF. The CDR3 bases are TGTGCCAGTAGTCCTGGAATAGCGGGGAGCTCCTACGAGCAGTACTTC. Looking up the rest from reference TRBV19 and TRBJ2-7 gives the full variable domain: DGGITQSPKYLFRKEGQNVTLSCEQNLNHDAMYWYRQDPGQGLRLIYYSQIVNDFQKGDIAEGYSVSREKKESFPLTVTSAQKNPTAFYLCASSPGIAGSSYEQYFGPGTRLTVT.

J is TRBJ2-1 and V is TRBV7-2, with 7 positions matching TRBD2. Unmatched junction bases numbered 9, after V lost 4 bases and J lost 6 bases. The CDR3 is made up of 15 amino acids. Germline-derived CDR1 and CDR2 are SGHTA and FQGNSA. Here the CDR3 reads CASSSPTSPLNEQFF. Written as DNA, the CDR3 is TGTGCCAGCAGCTCGCCGACTAGCCCCCTCAATGAGCAGTTCTTC.

The V call is TRBV5-1, the J call TRBJ1-1; no definite D call. This CDR3 comprises 14 residues. Germline CDR1 reads SGHRS; CDR2 reads YFSETQ. V was clipped by 0 bases and J by 5 bases, with 11 bases between them. Written as DNA, the CDR3 is TGCGCCAGCAGCTTGGATGAGGGAAAGACTGAAGCTTTCTTT. Protein sequence: CASSLDEGKTEAFF.

This chain joins TRBV4-1 and TRBJ2-5; TRBD2 agrees at 7 bases. V lost 1 base and J lost 0; bases outside the gene matches: 2. Looked up from germline, CDR1 is MGHRA and CDR2 is YSYEKL. The CDR3 is made up of 15 amino acids. CDR3 sequence (DNA): TGCGCCAGCAGCCAAGGGGGGGGATACCAAGAGACCCAGTACTTC. Its protein is CASSQGGGYQETQYF.

V gene TRBV5-1 combines with J gene TRBJ2-1; TRBD2 matches 10 bases. Per the germline V gene, CDR1 is SGHRS and CDR2 is YFSETQ. V dropped 2 bases and J dropped 7; count of bases not matched to a gene: 6. The CDR3 runs to 15 residues. In DNA, the CDR3 is TGCGCCAGCAGCTTAGCGGGAGGGCCATCGAATGAGCAGTTCTTC. Protein: CASSLAGGPSNEQFF. Combining the CDR3 with reference TRBV5-1 and TRBJ2-1 gives the whole variable domain KAGVTQTPRYLIKTRGQQVTLSCSPISGHRSVSWYQQTPGQGLQFLFEYFSETQRNKGNFPGRFSGRQFSNSRSEMNVSTLELGDSALYLCASSLAGGPSNEQFFGPGTRLTVL.

The chain couples TRBV29-1 to TRBJ2-2; 12 nucleotides match TRBD1. Germline assignment: CDR1 SQVTM and CDR2 ANQGSEA. The CDR3 has 17 amino acids. Unmatched junction bases numbered 6, after V lost 4 bases and J lost 0 bases. This CDR3 is CSVGGQGAYANTGELFF. The CDR3, as DNA: TGCAGCGTTGGGGGACAGGGGGCCTACGCGAACACCGGGGAGCTGTTTTTT.

V and J are TRBV6-1 and TRBJ2-1, with a tentative D call TRBD2 (6 bases). The germline gives CDR1 MNHNS, CDR2 SASEGT. V was shortened by 2 bases and J by 4 bases, with 12 bases between the two germline ends. The CDR3 covers 15 residues. Written as DNA, the CDR3 is TGTGCCAGCAGTGAACGCGGGGTAAGGTACAATGAGCAGTTCTTC. Translated: CASSERGVRYNEQFF.

The genes are TRBV6-4 and TRBJ2-1; 8 positions agree with TRBD2. With V trimmed by 6 bases and J by 8 bases, 15 bases remained unmatched. Germline V gene data show CDR1 as MRHNA and CDR2 as SNTAGT. The CDR3 sequence is 16 residues long. CDR3 bases: TGTGCCAGCAGCCCCGGTAGCGGGGACGCGTCGGATGAGCAGTTCTTC. Its protein product is CASSPGSGDASDEQFF.